Given below is one T cell receptor (beta chain) in context. Its antigen is not known. This sample was taken from a study of shared clonotypes between healthy human individuals. Turning to the study itself: Per donor, three plates held CD4 naive cells, three held CD4 memory, two held CD8 naive and one held CD8 memory. Findings and limits, study-wide: Memory subsets generally showed smaller estimated richness than naive subsets did.

The deep-level immunoSEQ assay was used. TCRdb's copy holds only in-frame clones and misses some; the assay was immunoSEQ multiplex PCR. The table has around 2,000,000 clones, approximately 94% seen once; the top ten hold approximately 1.7%. This CDR3 spans 12 amino acids. Trimming removed 4 bases at V and 9 bases at J, with 11 bases between. The germline V gene encodes CDR1 SGHRS and CDR2 YFSETQ. Selected positively for CCR7 and CD45RO-negative, naive CD8 cells excluded terminally differentiated effector memory CD45RA+ cells. All of the donors resided in Nashville, Tennessee, and each was a Caucasian adult.

The chain carries TRBV5-1 and TRBJ1-5; possible D gene TRBD1, 6 bases. This TCR came from a man aged 18 to 29 in good health. Some clones in this sample may be carry-over from other donors' samples. Sequences were obtained from naive CD8+ T cells from PBMCs. The CDR3 protein is CASSLTGWPQHF. The CDR3 coding sequence is TGCGCCAGCAGCCTTACAGGGTGGCCCCAGCATTTT.